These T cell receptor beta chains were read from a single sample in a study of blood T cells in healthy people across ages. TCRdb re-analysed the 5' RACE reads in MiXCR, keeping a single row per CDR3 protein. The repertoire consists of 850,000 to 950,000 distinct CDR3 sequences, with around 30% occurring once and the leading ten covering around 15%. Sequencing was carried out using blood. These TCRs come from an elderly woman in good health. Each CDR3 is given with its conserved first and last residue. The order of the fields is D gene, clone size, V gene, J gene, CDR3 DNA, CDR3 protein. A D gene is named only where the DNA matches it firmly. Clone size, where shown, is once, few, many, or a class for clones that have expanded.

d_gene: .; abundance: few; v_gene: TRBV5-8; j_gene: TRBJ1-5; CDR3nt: TGTGCCAGCAGCCGGGGGGTCCTAAATCAGCCCCAGCATTTT; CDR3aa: CASSRGVLNQPQHF
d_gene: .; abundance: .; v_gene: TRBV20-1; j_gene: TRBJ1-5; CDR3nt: TGCAGTGCTAGGGGGGCGGGGACACCCTATCAGCCCCAGCATTTT; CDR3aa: CSARGAGTPYQPQHF
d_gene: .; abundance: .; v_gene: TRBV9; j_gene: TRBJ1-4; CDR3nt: TGTGCCAGCAGCGGTGCATCGGGGGTAGGTGAAAAACTGTTTTTT; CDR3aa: CASSGASGVGEKLFF
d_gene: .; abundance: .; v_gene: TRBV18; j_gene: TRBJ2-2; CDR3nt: TGTGCCAGCTCACCGCCGAGGGGGGGACAGTGGAACACCGGGGAGCTGTTTTTT; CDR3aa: CASSPPRGGQWNTGELFF
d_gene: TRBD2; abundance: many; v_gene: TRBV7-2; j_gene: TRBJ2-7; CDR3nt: TGTGCCAGCAGCTCGATACGACATAGCGGGTCGTCCTACGAGCAGTACTTC; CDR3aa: CASSSIRHSGSSYEQYF
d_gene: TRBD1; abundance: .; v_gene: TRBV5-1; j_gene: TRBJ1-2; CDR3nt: TGCGCCAGCAGCCCAGGACAGGGAGGGGCTCTTGGCTACACCTTC; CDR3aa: CASSPGQGGALGYTF
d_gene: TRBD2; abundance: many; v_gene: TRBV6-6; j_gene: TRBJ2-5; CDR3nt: TGTGCCAGCAGACCCTCTAGCGGGGGGGCCGGGAAGACCCAGTACTTC; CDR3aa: CASRPSSGGAGKTQYF
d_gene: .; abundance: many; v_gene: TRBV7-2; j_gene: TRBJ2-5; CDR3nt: TGTGCCAGCAGCTTGGCTAGGGGAACGCAGTACTTC; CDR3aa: CASSLARGTQYF
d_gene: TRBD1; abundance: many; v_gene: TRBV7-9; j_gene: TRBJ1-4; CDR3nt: TGTGCCAGCAGCTTAGAGACAGGGATACATGAAAAACTGTTTTTT; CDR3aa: CASSLETGIHEKLFF
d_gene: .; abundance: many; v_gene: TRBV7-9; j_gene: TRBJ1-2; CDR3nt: TGTGCCAGCAGCTTAGGAACAGTAAGACAAAACTATGGCTACACCTTC; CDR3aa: CASSLGTVRQNYGYTF
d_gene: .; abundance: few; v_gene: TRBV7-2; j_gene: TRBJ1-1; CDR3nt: TGTGCCAGCACCCCGGGACCGAACACTGAAGCTTTCTTT; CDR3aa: CASTPGPNTEAFF
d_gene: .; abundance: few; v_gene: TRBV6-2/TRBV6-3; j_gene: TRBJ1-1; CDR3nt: TGTGCCAGCAGTTACGAGAGGGCCACTGAAGCTTTCTTT; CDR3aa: CASSYERATEAFF
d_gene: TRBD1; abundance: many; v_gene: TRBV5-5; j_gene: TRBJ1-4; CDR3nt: TGTGCCAGTAGGACAGGACCGAGTGAAAAACTGTTTTTT; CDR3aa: CASRTGPSEKLFF
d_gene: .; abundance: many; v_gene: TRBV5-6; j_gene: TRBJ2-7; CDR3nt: TGTGCCAGCAGCGCTAGGGACGGGAGCTCCTACGAGCAGTACTTC; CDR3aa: CASSARDGSSYEQYF
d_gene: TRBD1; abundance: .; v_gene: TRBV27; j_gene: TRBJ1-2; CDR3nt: TGTGCCAGCAGATACAGGGGGCCACCATATGGCTACACCTTC; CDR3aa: CASRYRGPPYGYTF
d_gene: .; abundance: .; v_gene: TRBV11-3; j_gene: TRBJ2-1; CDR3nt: TGTGCCAGCAGCTTAGATACACGAGGCCGTCCCTACAATGAGCAGTTCTTC; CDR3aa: CASSLDTRGRPYNEQFF
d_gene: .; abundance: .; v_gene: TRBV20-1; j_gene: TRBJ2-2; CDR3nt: TGCAGTGGGACTCCTGGGGGGAACACCGGGGAGCGGTTTTTT; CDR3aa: CSGTPGGNTGERFF
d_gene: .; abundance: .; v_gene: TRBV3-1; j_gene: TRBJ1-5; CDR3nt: TGTGCCAGCAGCCAAGAGGGCTTTGGCAATCAGCCCCAGCATTTT; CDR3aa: CASSQEGFGNQPQHF
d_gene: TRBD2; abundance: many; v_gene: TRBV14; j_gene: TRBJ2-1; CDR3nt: TGTGCCAGCAGCCACTTACTAGCGGGGGGCCGGAATGAGCAGTTCTTC; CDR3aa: CASSHLLAGGRNEQFF
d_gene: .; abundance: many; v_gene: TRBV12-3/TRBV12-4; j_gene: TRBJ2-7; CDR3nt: TGTGCCAGCACCGGTGGGAGCTACGAGCAGTACTTC; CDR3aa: CASTGGSYEQYF
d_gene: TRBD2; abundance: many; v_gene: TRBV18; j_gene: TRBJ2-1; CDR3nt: TGTGCCAGCTCACCATCCAGGACTAGCGTTGAAAATGAGCAGTTCTTC; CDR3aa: CASSPSRTSVENEQFF
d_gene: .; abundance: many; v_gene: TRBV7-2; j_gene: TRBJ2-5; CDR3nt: TGTGCCAGCAGCGGGGACCGGGGAGAGACCCAGTACTTC; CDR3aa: CASSGDRGETQYF
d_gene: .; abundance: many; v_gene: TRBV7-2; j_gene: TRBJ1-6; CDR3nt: TGTGCCAGCAGCGACCCTCGGGGTTCTAATTCACCCCTCCACTTT; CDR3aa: CASSDPRGSNSPLHF
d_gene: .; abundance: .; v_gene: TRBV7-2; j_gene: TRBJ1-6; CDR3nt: TGTGCCAGCAGCTTACTCGGGCTTCAAATCGCCAATTCACTCCTCCACTTT; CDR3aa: CASSLLGLQIANSLLHF
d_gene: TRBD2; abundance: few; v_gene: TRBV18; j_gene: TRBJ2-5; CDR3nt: TGTGCCAGCTCACCTTGGACTAGCGGGGAAAAAAAAGAGACCCAGTACTTC; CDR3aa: CASSPWTSGEKKETQYF
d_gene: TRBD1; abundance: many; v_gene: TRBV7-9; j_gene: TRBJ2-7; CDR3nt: TGTGCCAGCAGCTCGCCCCGGACAGGGGTGGTCGAGCAGTACTTC; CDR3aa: CASSSPRTGVVEQYF
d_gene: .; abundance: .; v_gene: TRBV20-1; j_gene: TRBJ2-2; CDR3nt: TGCAGTGCTAGGGATCCTAGCGCCGGGGAGCTGTTTTTT; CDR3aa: CSARDPSAGELFF
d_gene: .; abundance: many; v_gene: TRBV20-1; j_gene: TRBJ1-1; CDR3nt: TGCAGTGCCAAACGAGCGGGATTTGAGAGCACTGAAGCTTTCTTT; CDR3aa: CSAKRAGFESTEAFF
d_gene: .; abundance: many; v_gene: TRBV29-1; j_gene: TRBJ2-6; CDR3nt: TGCAGCCCCGGTCTGGGGGCTAAAGAGACCAACGTCCTGACTTTC; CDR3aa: CSPGLGAKETNVLTF
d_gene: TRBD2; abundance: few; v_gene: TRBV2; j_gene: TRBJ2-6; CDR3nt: TGTGCCTGCAGCTACGGACTAGCGGGGATCTCTGGGGCCAACGTCCCGACTTTC; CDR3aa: CACSYGLAGISGANVPTF
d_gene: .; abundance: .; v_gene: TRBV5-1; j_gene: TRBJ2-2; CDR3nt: TGCGCCAGCAGCTTGGAAGTCGCCGGGGAGCTGTTTTTT; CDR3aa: CASSLEVAGELFF
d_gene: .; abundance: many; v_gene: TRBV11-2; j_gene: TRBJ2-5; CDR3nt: TGTGCCAGCAGCTTAGGGGGACACTGGGAGACCCAGTACTTC; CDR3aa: CASSLGGHWETQYF
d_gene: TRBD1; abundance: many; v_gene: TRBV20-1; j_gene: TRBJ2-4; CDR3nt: TGCAGTGCTCTAACAGGGGCTGCCAAAAACATTCAGTACTTC; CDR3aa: CSALTGAAKNIQYF
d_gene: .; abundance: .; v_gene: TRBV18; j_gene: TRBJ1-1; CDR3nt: TGTGCCAGCTCACCGCACTACACTGAAGCTTTCTTT; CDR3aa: CASSPHYTEAFF
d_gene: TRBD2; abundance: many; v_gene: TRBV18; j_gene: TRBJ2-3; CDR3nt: TGTGCCAGCTCCAGGACTAGCGGGGCATCCACAGATACGCAGTATTTT; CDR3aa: CASSRTSGASTDTQYF
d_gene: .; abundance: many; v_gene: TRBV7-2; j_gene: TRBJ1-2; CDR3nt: TGTGCCAGCAGCCTTCCAGGCAGTCAAGGCAGGGGCTACACCTTC; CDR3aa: CASSLPGSQGRGYTF
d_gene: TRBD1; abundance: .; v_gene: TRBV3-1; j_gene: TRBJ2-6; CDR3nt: TGTGCCAGCAGCCATGCATTTGGACCGGGACAGGGATTCTCTGGGGCCAACGTCCTGACTTTC; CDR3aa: CASSHAFGPGQGFSGANVLTF
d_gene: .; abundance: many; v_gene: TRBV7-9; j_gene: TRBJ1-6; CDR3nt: TGTGCCAGCAGCATGGGGGGGGCAGGTAATTCACCCCTCCACTTT; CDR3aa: CASSMGGAGNSPLHF
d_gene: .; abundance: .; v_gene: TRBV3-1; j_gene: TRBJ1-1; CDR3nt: TGTGCCAGCAGCCAAATGCAGAACACTGAAGCTTTCTTT; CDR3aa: CASSQMQNTEAFF
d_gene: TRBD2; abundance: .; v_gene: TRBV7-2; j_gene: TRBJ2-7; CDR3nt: TGTGCCAGCAGCTTGGCGGGGGGGCCGGACGAGCAGTACTTC; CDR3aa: CASSLAGGPDEQYF
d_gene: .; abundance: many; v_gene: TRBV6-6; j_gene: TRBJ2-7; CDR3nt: TGTGCCAGCAGTAGAATAATAAACAGGGCCCCCTACGAGCAGTACTTC; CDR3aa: CASSRIINRAPYEQYF
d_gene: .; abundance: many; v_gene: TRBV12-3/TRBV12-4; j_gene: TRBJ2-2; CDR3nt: TGTGCCAGCACCCCTCTCCGACGGGCCCTGAACACCGGGGAGCTGTTTTTT; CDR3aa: CASTPLRRALNTGELFF
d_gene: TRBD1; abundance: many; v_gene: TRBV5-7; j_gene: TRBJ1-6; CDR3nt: TGTGCCAGCAGCCGCGGGACAGGGAAGAGTTCACCCCTCCACTTT; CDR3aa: CASSRGTGKSSPLHF
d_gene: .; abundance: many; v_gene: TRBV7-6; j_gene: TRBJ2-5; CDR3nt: TGTGCCAGCAGCCTGTATGGAGGCTCCCCACAAGAGACCCAGTACTTC; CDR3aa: CASSLYGGSPQETQYF
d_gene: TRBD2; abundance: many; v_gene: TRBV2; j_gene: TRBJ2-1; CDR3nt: TGTGCCAGCAGGGGCGGGGGGGCCGCGAATGAGCAGTTCTTC; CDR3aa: CASRGGGAANEQFF
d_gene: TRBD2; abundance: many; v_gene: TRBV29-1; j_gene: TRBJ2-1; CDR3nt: TGCAGCGTTGGGTTTAGCGGGCCGGGGTATGAGCAGTTCTTC; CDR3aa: CSVGFSGPGYEQFF
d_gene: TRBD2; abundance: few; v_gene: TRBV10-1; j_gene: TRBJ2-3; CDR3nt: TGCGCCAGCAGTGATGGGGGGGGGAGCACAGATACGCAGTATTTT; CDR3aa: CASSDGGGSTDTQYF
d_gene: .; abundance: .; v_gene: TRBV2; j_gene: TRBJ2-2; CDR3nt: TGTGCCAGCAGTCAGAGCACCGGGGAGCTGTTTTTT; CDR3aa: CASSQSTGELFF
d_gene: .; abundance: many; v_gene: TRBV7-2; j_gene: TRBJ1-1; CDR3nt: TGTGCCAGCAGCTTCGACGGGTTTGTTAGGGCTGAAGCTTTCTTT; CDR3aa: CASSFDGFVRAEAFF
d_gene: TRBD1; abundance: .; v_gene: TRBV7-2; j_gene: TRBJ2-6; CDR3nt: TGTGCCAGCAGCGGCCGGGACAGGTCTGGGGCCAACGTCCTGACTTTC; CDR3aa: CASSGRDRSGANVLTF
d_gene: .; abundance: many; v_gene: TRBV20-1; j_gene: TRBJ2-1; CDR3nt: TGCAGTGGGAGAAGGACAGCGAACAATGAGCAGTTCTTC; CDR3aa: CSGRRTANNEQFF
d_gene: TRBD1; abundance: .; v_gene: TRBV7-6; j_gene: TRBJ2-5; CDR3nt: TGTGCCAGCAGCTGGACAGGGGGAACGGGAGAGACCCAGTACTTC; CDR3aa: CASSWTGGTGETQYF
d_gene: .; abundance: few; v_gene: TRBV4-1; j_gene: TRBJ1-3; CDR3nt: TGCGCCAGCAGCCTCAAACAGGGTGAAAGGAACACCATATATTTT; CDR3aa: CASSLKQGERNTIYF
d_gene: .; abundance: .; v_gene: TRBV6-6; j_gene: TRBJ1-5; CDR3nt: TGTGCCAGCAGTTATCAGGGAAGCAATCAGCCCCAGCATTTT; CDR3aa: CASSYQGSNQPQHF
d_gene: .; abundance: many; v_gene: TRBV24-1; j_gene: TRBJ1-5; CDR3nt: TGTGCCACCAGTGATTCCGGCAGACTTAGCAATCAGCCCCAGCATTTT; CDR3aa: CATSDSGRLSNQPQHF
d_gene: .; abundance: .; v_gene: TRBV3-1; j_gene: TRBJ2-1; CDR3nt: TGTGCCAGCAGCCAAGCTTCAGATACCCAGGGGCAGTTCTTC; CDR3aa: CASSQASDTQGQFF
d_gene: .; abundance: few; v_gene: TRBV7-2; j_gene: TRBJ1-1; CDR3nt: TGTGCCAGCAGCTCAGGGAACATAGGCACTGAAGCTTTCTTT; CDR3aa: CASSSGNIGTEAFF
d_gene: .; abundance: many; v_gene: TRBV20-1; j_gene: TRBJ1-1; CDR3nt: TGCAGTGCTGCCCGACGGAGTGGGGTTGAAGCTTTCTTT; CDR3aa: CSAARRSGVEAFF
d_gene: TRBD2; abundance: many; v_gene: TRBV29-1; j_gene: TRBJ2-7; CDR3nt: TGCAGCGTCTCTAGCGGGGTCTACGAGCAGTACTTC; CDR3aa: CSVSSGVYEQYF
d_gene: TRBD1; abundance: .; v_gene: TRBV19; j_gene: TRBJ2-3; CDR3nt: TGTGCCAGTAGTGCCAGGACAGGGCCTAGCACAGATACGCAGTATTTT; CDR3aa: CASSARTGPSTDTQYF